The 14 T cell receptor beta chains below all came from one sample that was sequenced in a study of cytomegalovirus exposure and HLA in healthy donors. This PCR relied on a set of 60 Vbeta primers and 13 Jbeta primers. The repertoire was sequenced with immunoSEQ multiplex PCR; TCRdb's copy has only in-frame clones and lacks some. The sample has 130,000 to 150,000 clones, over 70% seen once. The sequenced sample was PBMCs. The receptor source for this set is a male donor in good health and CMV-seronegative.

Here the CDR3 reads CASSKRLANTGELFF. The CDR3 coding sequence is TGTGCCAGCAGTAAGAGACTAGCCAACACCGGGGAGCTGTTTTTT. V is TRBV6-1 and J is TRBJ2-2; TRBD2 aligns across 7 bases. The CDR3 has 15 residues. Trimming removed 5 bases from V and 2 bases from J; junction bases left unmatched: 5. The V gene's germline CDR1 is MNHNS and CDR2 SASEGT.

The chain employs TRBV14 and TRBJ2-7; TRBD1 aligns across 9 bases. The germline gives CDR1 SGHDN, CDR2 FVKESK. V dropped 3 bases and J dropped 4; count of bases not matched to a gene: 1. CDR3 length: 13 amino acids. DNA for the CDR3: TGTGCCAGCAGCCACGGACAGGGGTACGAGCAGTACTTC. Translated: CASSHGQGYEQYF.

This clone was detected only a few times. The chain recombines TRBV11-2 with TRBJ1-2; no clear D. Germline-derived CDR1 and CDR2 are SGHAT and FQNNGV. The germline V and J ends were trimmed by 1 base and 0 bases, with 15 bases remaining between them. This CDR3 region has 17 residues. CDR3 amino acids: CASSLAFGRQSNYGYTF. CDR3 nucleotide sequence: TGTGCCAGCAGCTTAGCCTTCGGCAGGCAATCTAACTATGGCTACACCTTC. The full variable domain, its missing parts supplied by reference TRBV11-2 and TRBJ1-2, is EAGVAQSPRYKIIEKRQSVAFWCNPISGHATLYWYQQILGQGPKLLIQFQNNGVVDDSQLPKDRFSAERLKGVDSTLKIQPAKLEDSAVYLCASSLAFGRQSNYGYTFGSGTRLTVV.

The chain is built from TRBV4-3 and TRBJ1-2; 8 positions match TRBD1. CDR3 length: 16 residues. J lost 7 bases, V lost 0 bases, and 10 bases had no gene match. Germline CDR1 LGHNA, CDR2 YSLEER. CDR3 sequence reads: CASSQDFGQGAGGYTF. Here the CDR3 DNA reads TGCGCCAGCAGCCAAGATTTTGGGCAGGGGGCTGGTGGCTACACCTTC.

This chain uses TRBV6-4 with TRBJ2-1; 11 positions agree with TRBD2. Germline CDR1 is MRHNA and CDR2 is SNTAGT. The V gene end was trimmed by 4 bases and the J gene end by 4 bases; junction bases not matched to a gene: 3. The CDR3 covers 15 residues. The CDR3 loop is CASSGTSGGYNEQFF. DNA for the CDR3: TGTGCCAGCAGTGGAACTAGCGGGGGTTACAATGAGCAGTTCTTC.

Here the CDR3 reads CASSAFAGGGSGANVLTF. The CDR3 coding sequence is TGTGCCAGTAGTGCCTTCGCGGGTGGCGGCTCTGGGGCCAACGTCCTGACTTTC. The chain is built from TRBV19 and TRBJ2-6; tentatively, D is TRBD2 (5 bases). CDR1 is LNHDA, CDR2 SQIVND, per germline (reference sequence). Trimming took off 5 bases at V and 0 bases at J, with 17 bases between the two ends. The CDR3 loop spans 18 amino acids.

For this clone: Mismatch with germline at one junction end may stem from a read error. The chain links TRBV27 to TRBJ2-2, with 7 bases aligning to TRBD2. CDR3 length equals 15 residues. In germline, CDR1 is MNHEY, CDR2 SMNVEV (reference sequence). The CDR3 nucleotides read TGTCCCAGCAGTTTAGCGGGTTCGAACACCGGGGAGCTGTTTTTT. Its protein is CPSSLAGSNTGELFF.

J is TRBJ2-2 and V is TRBV11-3, with 9 bases lining up with TRBD1. V trimming: 5 bases; J trimming: 3 bases; junction bases outside the gene matches: 7. The CDR3 has 16 residues. Germline assignment: CDR1 SGHNT and CDR2 YENEEA. CDR3 DNA sequence: TGTGCCAGCAGCGCGACCGGGACAGGGTACACCGGGGAGCTGTTTTTT. Its protein product is CASSATGTGYTGELFF.

The rearrangement joins TRBV5-1 to TRBJ2-7; D unresolved. Trimming took 1 base from V and 3 from J, leaving 11 bases between them. The CDR3 runs 14 residues. Germline V gene lookup returns CDR1 SGHRS and CDR2 YFSETQ. The CDR3 DNA sequence: TGCGCCAGCAGCTTGCTAGGTTTCAACTACGAGCAGTACTTC. Amino acid sequence: CASSLLGFNYEQYF.

The chain recombines TRBV27 with TRBJ2-1; TRBD2 agrees at 10 bases. V shed 4 bases and J 5 bases; nucleotides not matched to a gene: 5. The CDR3 spans 15 residues. Germline V gene lookup returns CDR1 MNHEY and CDR2 SMNVEV (reference sequence). The CDR3 nucleotides are TGTGCCAGCAGTTCAGCGGGGGGGATAAACAATGAGCAGTTCTTC. It codes for CASSSAGGINNEQFF.

V and J are TRBV19 and TRBJ1-1, with 7 bases matching TRBD1. The CDR3 sequence is 11 residues long. With 6 bases clipped from V and 5 bases from J, the junction kept 0 bases outside the gene matches. Looked up from germline, CDR1 is LNHDA and CDR2 is SQIVND (reference sequence). CDR3 amino acids: CASSRGTEAFF. CDR3 sequence (DNA): TGTGCCAGTAGCAGGGGGACTGAAGCTTTCTTT.

The J gene is TRBJ2-2, the V gene TRBV5-4; possibly TRBD2 for D (6 bases). The germline V and J ends were trimmed by 6 bases and 6 bases, with 12 bases remaining between them. CDR3 length: 13 amino acids. Germline-derived CDR1 and CDR2 are SGHNT and YYREEE (reference sequence). The CDR3 DNA is TGTGCCAGCAACCTGGGACTCGCCGGGGAGCTGTTTTTT. Its translation is CASNLGLAGELFF.

The chain is built from TRBV6-4 and TRBJ1-4, with 9 bases lining up with TRBD1. This CDR3 contains 15 residues. CDR1 and CDR2 from the germline V gene are MRHNA and SNTAGT. Unmatched junction bases numbered 8, after V lost 4 bases and J lost 8 bases. Written as DNA, the CDR3 is TGTGCCAGCAGTGTATCGGGACAGGGATCAGAAAAACTGTTTTTT. Its translation: CASSVSGQGSEKLFF.

The V and J genes are TRBV7-6 and TRBJ2-6; D not certain. The CDR3 spans 15 residues. Germline lookup yields CDR1 SGHVS and CDR2 FNYEAQ. Trimming shortened V by 2 bases and J by 2 bases, and 7 bases separated the two germline ends. The CDR3 loop is CASSLYQAGANVLTF. The CDR3 nucleotides are TGTGCCAGCAGCTTATATCAGGCTGGGGCCAACGTCCTGACTTTC.